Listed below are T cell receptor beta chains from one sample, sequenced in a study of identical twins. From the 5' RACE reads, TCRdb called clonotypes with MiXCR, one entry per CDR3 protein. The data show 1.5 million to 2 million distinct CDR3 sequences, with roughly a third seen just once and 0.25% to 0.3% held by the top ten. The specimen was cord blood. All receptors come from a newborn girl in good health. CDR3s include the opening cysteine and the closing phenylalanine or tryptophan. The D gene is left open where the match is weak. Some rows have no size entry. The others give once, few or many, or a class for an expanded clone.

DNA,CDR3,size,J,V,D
TGTGCCAGCAGCGCCCCGGGACAGGGTCGACATTCACCCCTCCACTTT,CASSAPGQGRHSPLHF,few,TRBJ1-6,TRBV9,TRBD1
TGCAGCGGATCAACTAATGAAAAACTGTTTTTT,CSGSTNEKLFF,many,TRBJ1-4,TRBV29-1,-
TGCAGTGCTCGGACTAGCGGGAAACATGAGCAGTTCTTC,CSARTSGKHEQFF,-,TRBJ2-1,TRBV20-1,TRBD2
TGCAGCGTTGTGTCGCGCTTTTCAAGAGACAATGAGCAGTTCTTC,CSVVSRFSRDNEQFF,few,TRBJ2-1,TRBV29-1,-
TGTGCCAGCAGCCAGAGGGATGTGAACACTGAAGCTTTCTTT,CASSQRDVNTEAFF,few,TRBJ1-1,TRBV3-1,-
TGTGCCAGCAGTGATCCACCCCCAGGAGTTTGGGAGACCCAGTACTTC,CASSDPPPGVWETQYF,-,TRBJ2-5,TRBV25-1,-
TGCGCCAGCAGCCTCCGGGAGTGGGCACGGGAAAAACTGTTTTTT,CASSLREWAREKLFF,few,TRBJ1-4,TRBV5-1,-
TGTGCCAGCAGTCCAGGGGACAGGTCTAATGAAAAACTGTTTTTT,CASSPGDRSNEKLFF,few,TRBJ1-4,TRBV6-6,TRBD1
TGCGCCAGCAGCCTTTGGGCCCACAATGAGCAGTTCTTC,CASSLWAHNEQFF,-,TRBJ2-1,TRBV4-1,-
TGTGCCACCAGTGATGACAGGATGAGGGACACAGATACGCAGTATTTT,CATSDDRMRDTDTQYF,-,TRBJ2-3,TRBV24-1,-
TGCAGTGCTAAGGCTGAAGGGGAGTTTACACACTATGGCTACACCTTC,CSAKAEGEFTHYGYTF,few,TRBJ1-2,TRBV20-1,-
TGTGCCAGCTTGTCCCGACTTACCAATGAGCAGTTCTTC,CASLSRLTNEQFF,-,TRBJ2-1,TRBV28,-
TGCAGTGCTAGAGTCGACAGGGCATACACAGATACGCAGTATTTT,CSARVDRAYTDTQYF,-,TRBJ2-3,TRBV20-1,TRBD1
TGTGCCAGCAGTGAAGCCCGGACAGGTGCCTTTTCTAGCAATCAGCCCCAGCATTTT,CASSEARTGAFSSNQPQHF,few,TRBJ1-5,TRBV6-1,TRBD1
TGTGCCACCAGTGATTTCCGACAGGGAGACACCGGGGAGCTGTTTTTT,CATSDFRQGDTGELFF,-,TRBJ2-2,TRBV24-1,TRBD1
TGCAGTGCTAGAGAGCCGACTAGCGGATTCACAGATACGCAGTATTTT,CSAREPTSGFTDTQYF,few,TRBJ2-3,TRBV20-1,TRBD2
TGTGCCAGCAGCTTAGTGGGGGGCCCCTATAATTCACCCCTCCACTTT,CASSLVGGPYNSPLHF,-,TRBJ1-6,TRBV7-2,-
TGTGCCAGCAGCCAGGCCGGGACTAAGGTCCACGAGCAGTACTTC,CASSQAGTKVHEQYF,-,TRBJ2-7,TRBV3-1,TRBD2
TGCAGTGTTGTGGGACAGTTATACAATGAGCAGTACTTC,CSVVGQLYNEQYF,-,TRBJ2-7,TRBV29-1,TRBD1
TGCGCCAGCAGCTTCTTGGGACTAGCGGGGTCGACCACTTACAATGAGCAGTTCTTC,CASSFLGLAGSTTYNEQFF,few,TRBJ2-1,TRBV5-1,TRBD2
TGTGCCAGCAGTAACCTAGCGGGTGCTTGGAATGAGCAGTTCTTC,CASSNLAGAWNEQFF,few,TRBJ2-1,TRBV6-6,TRBD2
TGTGCCAGCAGCTTTCGCCGGTCTAGCTCCTACAATGAGCAGTTCTTC,CASSFRRSSSYNEQFF,-,TRBJ2-1,TRBV7-2,-
TGCGCCAGCAGTTTCTTGCGGGAGAACGTTGAGCAGTTCTTC,CASSFLRENVEQFF,few,TRBJ2-1,TRBV5-1,TRBD2
TGCAGTGCTAGAATGGGGAGACAGGGGGAGTTCTTC,CSARMGRQGEFF,few,TRBJ2-1,TRBV20-1,TRBD1
TGCAGCGTTTCCGGGGGGGTATTGGGTGAGCAGTTCTTC,CSVSGGVLGEQFF,-,TRBJ2-1,TRBV29-1,TRBD2
TGCAGTGCTAACAACCGGGACTACAATGAGCAGTTCTTC,CSANNRDYNEQFF,-,TRBJ2-1,TRBV20-1,-
TGTGCCAGCAGTGAACCCGGGACCCCAAATGAAAAACTGTTTTTT,CASSEPGTPNEKLFF,few,TRBJ1-4,TRBV25-1,-
TGTGCTACCAGTGGTTTGGGACACTCCTACGAGCAGTACTTC,CATSGLGHSYEQYF,-,TRBJ2-7,TRBV24-1,-
TGCGCCAGCAGCTTGGGGACAACCTACGACCAGTACTTC,CASSLGTTYDQYF,-,TRBJ2-4,TRBV5-1,-
TGCGCCAGCAGCTTTTCGGAACGCGGGGGGGCCCTTTACCATGAGCAGTTCTTC,CASSFSERGGALYHEQFF,few,TRBJ2-1,TRBV5-1,TRBD2
TGCGCCAGCGCCACCGTTGGGGGAACTAATGAAAAACTGTTTTTT,CASATVGGTNEKLFF,-,TRBJ1-4,TRBV5-1,-
TGCGCCAGCAGCGAAGGGACAGAGGCCTACAATGAGCAGTTCTTC,CASSEGTEAYNEQFF,-,TRBJ2-1,TRBV5-1,TRBD1
TGTGCCAGCAGTTTACAGGGGAGGAATTCACCCCTCCACTTT,CASSLQGRNSPLHF,-,TRBJ1-6,TRBV28,-
TGTGCCAGCAGTTTAGGGCGGAGCTACACCTTC,CASSLGRSYTF,-,TRBJ1-2,TRBV28,-
TGCAGTGCTAGAGAGAGACCGCTTCGTCACAATGAGCAGTTCTTC,CSARERPLRHNEQFF,-,TRBJ2-1,TRBV20-1,-
TGTGCCAGCAGCCTCACTGGGGGTAGAGGTAATTCACCCCTCCACTTT,CASSLTGGRGNSPLHF,few,TRBJ1-6,TRBV12-3/TRBV12-4,-
TGTGCCAGCAGCTTGGAGGTCCGTAGCGCGGAGACCCAGTACTTC,CASSLEVRSAETQYF,few,TRBJ2-5,TRBV5-6,-
TGTGCCAGCACCGGGCAGGTGCAAGTTTCCACTGAAGCTTTCTTT,CASTGQVQVSTEAFF,-,TRBJ1-1,TRBV6-1,-
TGTGCCAGCAGTTTATCGGTAATTCGTAGGGGGGCTGAAGCTTTCTTT,CASSLSVIRRGAEAFF,-,TRBJ1-1,TRBV27,-
TGCAGTGCTAGAGAGTTGAGGCATGGCTACACCTTC,CSARELRHGYTF,few,TRBJ1-2,TRBV20-1,-
TGTGCCTGGACACCAGGACTAGCGGTAAAAGAGACCCAGTACTTC,CAWTPGLAVKETQYF,once,TRBJ2-5,TRBV30,TRBD2
TGTGCCATCAGTTCGGGACAGGGAGTCTACGAGCAGTACTTC,CAISSGQGVYEQYF,many,TRBJ2-7,TRBV10-3,TRBD1
TGCGCCAGCAGCGCCGGGAATGAAGCTTTCTTT,CASSAGNEAFF,-,TRBJ1-1,TRBV5-1,-
TGTGCCAGCAGTAAACTAGCGGGACAGAACGAGCAGTACTTC,CASSKLAGQNEQYF,many,TRBJ2-7,TRBV27,TRBD2
TGCAGCGTCTGGACTAGCGGGAGGGCGGGGGATACGCAGTATTTT,CSVWTSGRAGDTQYF,-,TRBJ2-3,TRBV29-1,TRBD2
TGTGCCAGCAGCTTATGGCAGGCCTATGGCTACACCTTC,CASSLWQAYGYTF,-,TRBJ1-2,TRBV7-6,-
TGTGCCAGCAGGAGAGTCCTAGCGGGAGAACCAAATACGCAGTATTTT,CASRRVLAGEPNTQYF,-,TRBJ2-3,TRBV2,TRBD2
TGTGCCAGTAGCCCTTTCGGAGTTCCCTCCTACAATGAGCAGTTCTTC,CASSPFGVPSYNEQFF,-,TRBJ2-1,TRBV19,-
TGCGCCAGCAGCCCCCCAGCGGCCCCCTCCTACAATGAGCAGTACTTC,CASSPPAAPSYNEQYF,-,TRBJ2-7,TRBV5-1,-
TGTGCCAGCAGTCCGGGACAGATTAATGGCTACACCTTC,CASSPGQINGYTF,few,TRBJ1-2,TRBV2,TRBD1
TGTGCCAGCATAGGGATAGCCAAAAACATTCAGTACTTC,CASIGIAKNIQYF,few,TRBJ2-4,TRBV27,-
TGTGCCAGCAGCCCAATAGCGGTCGGCACCGGGGAGCTGTTTTTT,CASSPIAVGTGELFF,-,TRBJ2-2,TRBV7-8,-
TGTGCCAGCAGTCAACAGACAGGGCCCAATGAGCAGTACTTC,CASSQQTGPNEQYF,-,TRBJ2-7,TRBV28,TRBD1
TGCAGTGCTAGAATACCGGGACTAGTAGTTCTTGAGCAGTACTTC,CSARIPGLVVLEQYF,-,TRBJ2-5,TRBV20-1,TRBD2
TGCGCCAGCAGCGAGAGACAGGGAGGGGGGGACACTGAAGCTTTCTTT,CASSERQGGGDTEAFF,few,TRBJ1-1,TRBV4-1,TRBD1
TGTGCCAGCAGCTCAACCGCGGGACTCATCACAGATACGCAGTATTTT,CASSSTAGLITDTQYF,few,TRBJ2-3,TRBV7-9,-
TGTGCCAGCTCACCACCGGGGAAGTTTGTGGGGGACACAGATACGCAGTATTTT,CASSPPGKFVGDTDTQYF,-,TRBJ2-3,TRBV18,-